This TCR beta chain was obtained from a study of T cells in Graves' hyperthyroidism and ophthalmopathy. Study-level findings and limits: The model identified upcoming ophthalmopathy a median approximately six months ahead of onset.

Lactation, pregnancy, other autoimmune disease or uncontrolled infection led to exclusion of patients. This clonotype appeared a few times. The antigen is not known. It was RNA transcripts that yielded the amplified TCR beta CDR3 regions. With the HTBI primer set, the TCR CDR3 went through a first round of RT-PCR. TCRdb itself ran the multiplex PCR reads through MiXCR, one entry per CDR3 protein. Seen here are about 300,000 distinct CDR3 sequences, around 16% observed once, and the top ten hold around a third. CDR1 and CDR2 (germline): SGHRS, YFSETQ. The length of the CDR3 is 15 residues. Trimming took 7 bases from V and 5 from J, leaving 19 bases between them.

The TCR sequence derives from a man aged 25-45 years with Graves' hyperthyroidism. Specimen: blood. V gene TRBV5-1 combines with J gene TRBJ2-1, with D perhaps matching TRBD2 (7 bases). CDR3 region: CASRLWGGADNEQFF. The CDR3 bases are TGCGCCAGCCGGCTTTGGGGGGGGGCGGACAATGAGCAGTTCTTC. Supplemented by reference TRBV5-1 and TRBJ2-1, the full variable domain reads KAGVTQTPRYLIKTRGQQVTLSCSPISGHRSVSWYQQTPGQGLQFLFEYFSETQRNKGNFPGRFSGRQFSNSRSEMNVSTLELGDSALYLCASRLWGGADNEQFFGPGTRLTVL.